These 17 T cell receptor beta chains share one sample of origin, sequenced in a study of blood T cell repertoires in COVID-19. Only in-frame clones appear in the TCRdb table, and some are missing; sequencing was by immunoSEQ multiplex PCR. There are some 110,000 clones in the sample; 75% to 95% occur only once, and approximately 5.6% lies in the top ten. The sequenced material came from peripheral blood. The receptor set was obtained from a human donor in a cohort sampled during active COVID-19.

The chain joins TRBV27 to TRBJ1-5, with D possibly matching TRBD1 (6 bases). Trimming took 1 base from V and 6 from J, leaving 13 bases between them. CDR3 length: 15 amino acids. Germline-derived CDR1 and CDR2 are MNHEY and SMNVEV (reference sequence). CDR3 protein: CASSLWGGGGQPQHF. The CDR3 bases are TGTGCCAGCAGTTTATGGGGCGGGGGCGGTCAGCCCCAGCATTTT.

The chain carries TRBV6-5 and TRBJ2-1, with 10 bases that match TRBD1. With 8 bases clipped from V and 6 bases from J, the junction kept 7 bases outside the gene matches. Germline V gene sequence: CDR1 MNHEY, CDR2 SVGAGI. This CDR3 comprises 14 residues. Here the CDR3 reads CASRRTGGPNEQFF. The CDR3 bases are TGTGCCAGCCGGAGGACAGGGGGGCCCAATGAGCAGTTCTTC.

The table lists this clone with a few counts. The gene calls are TRBV4-1 and TRBJ2-5; D unresolved. The CDR3 length is 14 residues. CDR1 is MGHRA and CDR2 is YSYEKL in the germline V gene. Trimming pared 4 bases from V and 2 bases from J, leaving 11 bases between. In DNA form, the CDR3 reads TGCGCCAGCAGCCCTGGGCCCAATCAAGAGACCCAGTACTTC. Its protein product is CASSPGPNQETQYF.

The sample holds a few counts of this clone. This rearrangement joins TRBV5-1 to TRBJ1-6; D is possibly TRBD1 (6 bases). From germline, CDR1 is SGHRS and CDR2 YFSETQ. The CDR3 extends over 14 amino acids. V lost 3 bases and J lost 14, with 18 bases in between. The CDR3 sequence: CASSWGHRFRTLHF. CDR3 nucleotide sequence: TGCGCCAGCAGCTGGGGACATCGGTTTCGGACCCTCCACTTT.

V gene TRBV11-2 combines with J gene TRBJ2-1, with 8 bases identical to TRBD2. Germline V gene data show CDR1 as SGHAT and CDR2 as FQNNGV. Trimming removed 5 bases from V and 0 bases from J; junction bases left unmatched: 3. The CDR3 spans 15 residues. In DNA, the CDR3 is TGTGCCAGCAGCCGAAGCGGGAGCTCCTACAATGAGCAGTTCTTC. This codes for CASSRSGSSYNEQFF.

The chain carries TRBV6-4 and TRBJ2-3; no reliable D call. Per germline, CDR1 MRHNA and CDR2 SNTAGT. V was pared by 1 base and J by 8 bases, with 13 bases between. The length of the CDR3 is 14 residues. In DNA form, the CDR3 reads TGTGCCAGCAGTGACTATCCAAGCATAGTTACGCAGTATTTT. Protein product: CASSDYPSIVTQYF.

This chain connects TRBV6-2 or TRBV6-3 to TRBJ1-5; 7 nucleotides line up with TRBD1. The CDR3 length is 17 residues. V dropped 0 bases and J dropped 6; count of bases not matched to a gene: 11. The V gene's germline CDR1 is MNHEY and CDR2 SVGEGT. CDR3 sequence (DNA): TGTGCCAGCAGTTACTCGAGATCCCTAGGGGGCAGTCAGCCCCAGCATTTT. Translation: CASSYSRSLGGSQPQHF.

This clone appeared once. J is TRBJ2-5 and V is TRBV14; tentative D call: TRBD1 (5 bases). V was shortened by 4 bases and J by 2 bases, with 14 bases between the two germline ends. Looked up from germline, CDR1 is SGHDN and CDR2 is FVKESK. The CDR3 contains 15 residues. The CDR3 DNA reads TGTGCCAGCAGCCGACAGAACACACCACAAGAGACCCAGTACTTC. This translates into CASSRQNTPQETQYF.

This chain joins TRBV27 and TRBJ1-2; D ambiguous. This CDR3 is built from 12 residues. Germline V gives CDR1 MNHEY, CDR2 SMNVEV (reference sequence). V gave up 3 bases and J gave up 8 bases, with 10 bases separating them. CDR3 residues: CASSLLGGGYTF. The DNA for the CDR3 is TGTGCCAGCAGTTTGCTAGGCGGAGGCTACACCTTC.

The chain links TRBV28 to TRBJ1-1; D not resolved. The CDR3 has 13 residues. The germline V and J ends were trimmed by 2 bases and 4 bases, with 8 bases remaining between them. The germline V gene encodes CDR1 MDHEN and CDR2 SYDVKM. CDR3 protein: CASSLAVFTEAFF. For the CDR3, the DNA is TGTGCCAGCAGTTTAGCGGTGTTCACTGAAGCTTTCTTT.

This clone was observed a single time. Distinct nucleotide sequences in the sample also encode this CDR3. The rearrangement links TRBV5-1 to TRBJ2-1; TRBD2 aligns across 9 bases. CDR3 size: 17 residues. V trimming: 0 bases; J trimming: 10 bases; junction bases outside the gene matches: 14. CDR1 SGHRS and CDR2 YFSETQ come from the germline V gene. CDR3 loop: CASSLGHVAGGPGEQFF. In nucleotides, the CDR3 is TGCGCCAGCAGCTTGGGACACGTCGCGGGGGGGCCGGGCGAGCAGTTCTTC.

The rearrangement links TRBV23-1 to TRBJ2-5; 10 bases map to TRBD1. TRBV23-1 is an open reading frame whose function is uncertain. CDR3 size: 19 residues. Trimming cost V 3 bases and J 1 base; bases outside gene matches: 14. The CDR3 here is CASSQPRQGAPRTQETQYF. CDR3 DNA: TGCGCCAGCAGTCAGCCCAGACAGGGGGCGCCGAGAACCCAAGAGACCCAGTACTTC.

The rearrangement joins TRBV28 to TRBJ2-7; D may be TRBD2 (6 bases). V shed 6 bases and J shed 6 bases, with 18 bases lying between them. The germline gives CDR1 MDHEN, CDR2 SYDVKM. The CDR3 contains 14 residues. CDR3 sequence reads: CASSRGGGEREQYF. The CDR3 bases are TGTGCCAGCAGCCGCGGCGGAGGGGAGCGCGAGCAGTACTTC. The full variable domain, rest sourced from reference TRBV28 and TRBJ2-7, is DVKVTQSSRYLVKRTGEKVFLECVQDMDHENMFWYRQDPGLGLRLIYFSYDVKMKEKGDIPEGYSVSREKKERFSLILESASTNQTSMYLCASSRGGGEREQYFGPGTRLTVT.

V usage is TRBV7-9 and J usage is TRBJ1-4; D perhaps matches TRBD1 (6 bases). Germline lookup yields CDR1 SEHNR and CDR2 FQNEAQ (reference sequence). The CDR3 contains 13 residues. V gave up 4 bases and J gave up 12 bases, with 15 bases separating them. The CDR3 here is CASSSPKGVELFF. In nucleotides, the CDR3 is TGTGCCAGCAGCTCTCCTAAGGGGGTCGAACTGTTTTTT.

The chain couples TRBV28 to TRBJ2-1; 8 nucleotides match TRBD1. Germline assignment: CDR1 MDHEN and CDR2 SYDVKM. The CDR3 consists of 15 residues. V trimming: 4 bases; J trimming: 6 bases; junction bases outside the gene matches: 8. CDR3 amino acids: CASSSPGTGSNEQFF. The CDR3 bases are TGTGCCAGCAGTTCGCCCGGGACAGGCTCCAATGAGCAGTTCTTC. The complete variable domain, with remaining parts taken from reference TRBV28 and TRBJ2-1, reads DVKVTQSSRYLVKRTGEKVFLECVQDMDHENMFWYRQDPGLGLRLIYFSYDVKMKEKGDIPEGYSVSREKKERFSLILESASTNQTSMYLCASSSPGTGSNEQFFGPGTRLTVL.

The chain combines TRBV6-2 or TRBV6-3 with TRBJ1-2; D uncertain. CDR1 and CDR2 (germline): MNHEY, SVGEGT. Trimming cost V 5 bases and J 0 bases, with 13 bases left between them. The CDR3 sequence is 15 residues long. The CDR3 DNA follows: TGTGCCAGCAGTCCCCTAGTCCGAGCTAACTATGGCTACACCTTC. Translated, it gives CASSPLVRANYGYTF.

CDR3 nucleotides: TGTGCCAGCAGCTTGGGGCCACAGGGCTCTGGAAACACCATATATTTT. This translates into CASSLGPQGSGNTIYF. The rearrangement joins TRBV5-4 to TRBJ1-3, with D perhaps TRBD1 (6 bases). The germline V gene encodes CDR1 SGHNT and CDR2 YYREEE (reference sequence). There are 16 residues in the CDR3. V was clipped by 0 bases and J by 0 bases, with 10 bases between them.